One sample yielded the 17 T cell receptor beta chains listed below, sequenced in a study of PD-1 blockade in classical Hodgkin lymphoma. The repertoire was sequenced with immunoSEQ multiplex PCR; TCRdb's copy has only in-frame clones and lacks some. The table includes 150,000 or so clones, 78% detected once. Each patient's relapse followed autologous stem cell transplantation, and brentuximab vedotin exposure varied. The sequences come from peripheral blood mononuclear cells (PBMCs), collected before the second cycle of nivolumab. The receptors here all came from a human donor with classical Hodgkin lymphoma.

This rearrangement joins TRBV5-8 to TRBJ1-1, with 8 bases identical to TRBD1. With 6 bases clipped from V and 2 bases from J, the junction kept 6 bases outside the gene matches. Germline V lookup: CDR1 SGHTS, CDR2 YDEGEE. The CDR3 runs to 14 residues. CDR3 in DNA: TGTGCCAGCATACGGACAGGGAGCAACACTGAAGCTTTCTTT. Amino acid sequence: CASIRTGSNTEAFF.

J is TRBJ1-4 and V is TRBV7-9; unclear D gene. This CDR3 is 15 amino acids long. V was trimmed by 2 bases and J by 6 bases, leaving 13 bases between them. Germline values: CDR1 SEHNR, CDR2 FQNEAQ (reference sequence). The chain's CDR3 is CASSLTGRDYEKLFF. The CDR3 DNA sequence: TGTGCCAGCAGCTTAACCGGTAGGGATTATGAAAAACTGTTTTTT. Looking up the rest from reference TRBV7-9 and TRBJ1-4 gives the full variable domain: DTGVSQNPRHKITKRGQNVTFRCDPISEHNRLYWYRQTLGQGPEFLTYFQNEAQLEKSRLLSDRFSAERPKGSFSTLEIQRTEQGDSAMYLCASSLTGRDYEKLFFGSGTQLSVL.

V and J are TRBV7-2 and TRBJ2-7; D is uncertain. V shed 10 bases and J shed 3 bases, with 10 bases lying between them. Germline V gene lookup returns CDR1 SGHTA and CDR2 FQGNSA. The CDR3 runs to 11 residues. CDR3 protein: CATGLLYEQYF. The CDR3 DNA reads TGTGCCACCGGGCTCCTCTACGAGCAGTACTTC.

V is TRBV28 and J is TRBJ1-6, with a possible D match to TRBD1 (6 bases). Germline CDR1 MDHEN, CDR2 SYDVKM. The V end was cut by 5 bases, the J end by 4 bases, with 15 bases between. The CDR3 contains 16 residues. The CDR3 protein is CASSPGGPLYNSPLHF. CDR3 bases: TGTGCCAGCAGTCCCGGGGGGCCGCTTTATAATTCACCCCTCCACTTT.

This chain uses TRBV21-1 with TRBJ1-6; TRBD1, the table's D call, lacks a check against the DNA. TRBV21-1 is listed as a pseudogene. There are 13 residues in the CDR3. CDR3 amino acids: CASGTGANSPLHF. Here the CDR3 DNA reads TGTGCCAGCGGGACAGGGGCCAATTCACCCCTCCACTTT.

The CDR3 nucleotides read TGTGCCACCTCGGACAGGGGGCGCTTCTTGGAGACCCAGTACTTC. As protein: CATSDRGRFLETQYF. V gene TRBV19 combines with J gene TRBJ2-5; 11 bases agree with TRBD1. Per germline, CDR1 LNHDA and CDR2 SQIVND (reference sequence). The CDR3 is 15 amino acids. The ends lost 10 bases at V and 5 bases at J; junction bases unmatched: 12.

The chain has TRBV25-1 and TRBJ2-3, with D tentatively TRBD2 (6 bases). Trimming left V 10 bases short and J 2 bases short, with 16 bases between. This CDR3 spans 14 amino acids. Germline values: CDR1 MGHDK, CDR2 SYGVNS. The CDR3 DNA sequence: TGTGCCACCAAGGGACTGCTCGCCACAGATACGCAGTATTTT. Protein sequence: CATKGLLATDTQYF.

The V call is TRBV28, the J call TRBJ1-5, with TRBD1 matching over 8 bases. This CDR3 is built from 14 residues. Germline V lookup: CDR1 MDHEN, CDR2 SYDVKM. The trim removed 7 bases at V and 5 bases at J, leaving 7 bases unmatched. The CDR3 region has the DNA TGTGCCAGCACCAATGACAGGGGCGATCAGCCCCAGCATTTT. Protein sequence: CASTNDRGDQPQHF.

CDR3 sequence reads: CASSWGQAETQYF. The CDR3 coding sequence is TGTGCCAGCAGCTGGGGACAGGCTGAGACCCAGTACTTC. This chain uses TRBV5-4 with TRBJ2-5, with 8 bases aligning to TRBD1. CDR3 size: 13 residues. The V and J ends lost 3 bases and 5 bases, in that order; junction bases with no gene match: 3. Looked up from germline, CDR1 is SGHNT and CDR2 is YYREEE (reference sequence).

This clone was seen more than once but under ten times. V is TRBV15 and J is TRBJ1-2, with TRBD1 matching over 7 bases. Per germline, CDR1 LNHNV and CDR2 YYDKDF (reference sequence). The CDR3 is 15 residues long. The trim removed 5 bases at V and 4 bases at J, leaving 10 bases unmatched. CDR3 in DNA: TGTGCCACCAGCCTAGGGGGCGGTAACCTCTATGGCTACACCTTC. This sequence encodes CATSLGGGNLYGYTF.

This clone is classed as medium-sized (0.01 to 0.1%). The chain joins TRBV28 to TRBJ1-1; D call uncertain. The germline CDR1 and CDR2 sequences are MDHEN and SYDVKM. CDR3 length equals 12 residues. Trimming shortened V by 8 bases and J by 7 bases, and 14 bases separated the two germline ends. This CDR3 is CASWGRVGEAFF. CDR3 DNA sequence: TGTGCCAGCTGGGGAAGGGTAGGTGAAGCTTTCTTT.

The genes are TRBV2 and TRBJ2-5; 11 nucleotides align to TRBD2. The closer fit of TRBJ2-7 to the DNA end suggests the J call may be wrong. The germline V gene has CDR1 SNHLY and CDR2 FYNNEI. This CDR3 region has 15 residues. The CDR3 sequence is CASSAGLAGPYEQYF. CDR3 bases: TGTGCCAGCAGCGCTGGACTAGCGGGCCCCTACGAGCAGTACTTC.

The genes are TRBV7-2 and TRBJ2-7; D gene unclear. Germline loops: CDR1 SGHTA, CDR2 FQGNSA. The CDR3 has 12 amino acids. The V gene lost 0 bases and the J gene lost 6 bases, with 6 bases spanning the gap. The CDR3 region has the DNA TGTGCCAGCAGCTTAGCGCCCCTCGAGCAGTACTTC. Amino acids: CASSLAPLEQYF.

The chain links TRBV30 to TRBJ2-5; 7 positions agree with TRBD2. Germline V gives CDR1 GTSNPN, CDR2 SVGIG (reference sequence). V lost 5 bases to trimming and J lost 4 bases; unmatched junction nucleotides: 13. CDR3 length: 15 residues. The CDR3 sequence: CAWDLLAGDLETQYF. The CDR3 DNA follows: TGTGCCTGGGACCTACTGGCGGGAGATTTAGAGACCCAGTACTTC.

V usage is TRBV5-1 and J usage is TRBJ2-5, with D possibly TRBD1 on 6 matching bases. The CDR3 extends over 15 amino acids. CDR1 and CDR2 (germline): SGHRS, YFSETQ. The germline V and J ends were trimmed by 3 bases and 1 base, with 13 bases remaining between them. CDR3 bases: TGCGCCAGCAGCTCGGGACAAGGGGCCCAAGAGACCCAGTACTTC. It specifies CASSSGQGAQETQYF.

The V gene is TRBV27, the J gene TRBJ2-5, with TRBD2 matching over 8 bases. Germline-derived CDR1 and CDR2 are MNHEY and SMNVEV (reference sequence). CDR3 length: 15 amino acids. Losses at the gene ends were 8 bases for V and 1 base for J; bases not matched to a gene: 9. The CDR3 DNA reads TGTGCCAGCGCCTCGAGACTAGCGTCCCAAGAGACCCAGTACTTC. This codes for CASASRLASQETQYF.

The CDR3 here is CASSYHRATDTQYF. The CDR3 DNA follows: TGTGCCAGCAGTTACCACAGGGCGACAGATACGCAGTATTTT. This sequence joins TRBV6-5 and TRBJ2-3, with D possibly TRBD1 on 6 matching bases. V was shortened by 2 bases and J by 3 bases, with 9 bases between the two germline ends. The CDR3 has 14 residues. Germline V lookup: CDR1 MNHEY, CDR2 SVGAGI.